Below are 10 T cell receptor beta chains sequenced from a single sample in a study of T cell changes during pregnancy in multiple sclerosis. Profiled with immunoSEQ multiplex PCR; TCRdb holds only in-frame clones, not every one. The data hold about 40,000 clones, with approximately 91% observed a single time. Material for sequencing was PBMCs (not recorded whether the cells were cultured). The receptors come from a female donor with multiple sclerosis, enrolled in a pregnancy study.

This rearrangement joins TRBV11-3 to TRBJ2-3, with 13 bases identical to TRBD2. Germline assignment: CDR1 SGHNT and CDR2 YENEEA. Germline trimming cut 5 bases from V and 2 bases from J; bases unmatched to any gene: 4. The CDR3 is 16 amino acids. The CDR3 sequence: CASSPGLAGNTDTQYF. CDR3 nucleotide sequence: TGTGCCAGCAGCCCGGGACTAGCGGGGAACACAGATACGCAGTATTTT.

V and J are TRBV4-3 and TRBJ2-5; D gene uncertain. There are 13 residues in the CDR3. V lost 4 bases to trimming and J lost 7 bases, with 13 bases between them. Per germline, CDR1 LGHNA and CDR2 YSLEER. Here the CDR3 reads CASSLTVLGTQYF. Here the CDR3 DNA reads TGCGCCAGCAGCCTCACCGTGCTGGGGACCCAGTACTTC.

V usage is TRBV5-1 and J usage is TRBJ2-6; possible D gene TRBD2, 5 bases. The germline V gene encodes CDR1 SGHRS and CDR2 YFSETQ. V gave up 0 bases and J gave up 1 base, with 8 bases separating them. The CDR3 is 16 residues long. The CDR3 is CASSLAPGSGANVLTF. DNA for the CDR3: TGCGCCAGCAGCTTGGCCCCGGGGTCTGGGGCCAACGTCCTGACTTTC.

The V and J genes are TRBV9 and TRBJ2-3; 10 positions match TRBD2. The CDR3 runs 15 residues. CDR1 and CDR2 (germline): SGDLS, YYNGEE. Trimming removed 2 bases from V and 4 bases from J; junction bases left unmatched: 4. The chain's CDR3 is CASSVSGGGPDTQYF. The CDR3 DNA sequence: TGTGCCAGCAGCGTCAGCGGGGGGGGCCCAGATACGCAGTATTTT. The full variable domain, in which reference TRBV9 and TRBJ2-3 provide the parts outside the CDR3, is DSGVTQTPKHLITATGQRVTLRCSPRSGDLSVYWYQQSLDQGLQFLIQYYNGEERAKGNILERFSAQQFPDLHSELNLSSLELGDSALYFCASSVSGGGPDTQYFGPGTRLTVL.

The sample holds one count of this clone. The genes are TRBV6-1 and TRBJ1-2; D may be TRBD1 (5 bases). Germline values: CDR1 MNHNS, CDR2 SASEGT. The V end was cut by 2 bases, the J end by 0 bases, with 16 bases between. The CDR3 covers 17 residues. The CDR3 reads CASSEPLWGRANYGYTF. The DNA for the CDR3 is TGTGCCAGCAGTGAACCCCTTTGGGGCAGAGCTAACTATGGCTACACCTTC.

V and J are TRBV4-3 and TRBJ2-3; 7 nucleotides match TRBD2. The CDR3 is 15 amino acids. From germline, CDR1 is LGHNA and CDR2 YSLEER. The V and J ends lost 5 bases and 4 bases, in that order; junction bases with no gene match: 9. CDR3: CASSAKRDGPDTQYF. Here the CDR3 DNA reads TGCGCCAGCAGCGCTAAGCGGGACGGGCCAGATACGCAGTATTTT.

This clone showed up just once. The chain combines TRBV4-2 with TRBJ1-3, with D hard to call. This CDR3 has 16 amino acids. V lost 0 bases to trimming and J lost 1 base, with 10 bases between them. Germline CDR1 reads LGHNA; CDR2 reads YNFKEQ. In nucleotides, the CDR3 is TGTGCCAGCAGCCAAGATTCCCTTTCTTCTGGAAACACCATATATTTT. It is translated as CASSQDSLSSGNTIYF.

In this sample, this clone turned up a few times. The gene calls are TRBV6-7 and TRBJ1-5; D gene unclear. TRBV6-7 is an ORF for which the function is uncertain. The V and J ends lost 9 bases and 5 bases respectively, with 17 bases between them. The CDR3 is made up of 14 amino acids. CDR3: CASLRPVGHQPQHF. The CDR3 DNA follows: TGTGCCAGTCTTCGCCCCGTAGGACATCAGCCCCAGCATTTT.

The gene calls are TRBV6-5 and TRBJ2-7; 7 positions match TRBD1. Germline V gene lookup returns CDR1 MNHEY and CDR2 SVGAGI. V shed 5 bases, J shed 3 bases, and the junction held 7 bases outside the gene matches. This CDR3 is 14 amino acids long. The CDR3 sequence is CASSQTGLYYEQYF. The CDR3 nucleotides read TGTGCCAGCAGTCAGACAGGGCTATACTACGAGCAGTACTTC.

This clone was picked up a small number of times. The CDR3 bases are TGCAGCGCGACGAGTCCGGGACAGACCTCCTACGAGCAGTACTTC. It specifies CSATSPGQTSYEQYF. This chain joins TRBV29-1 and TRBJ2-7; 7 bases are shared with TRBD1. The V gene's germline CDR1 is SQVTM and CDR2 ANQGSEA. V shed 7 bases, J shed 0 bases, and the junction held 12 bases outside the gene matches. The CDR3 covers 15 residues.